Listed below are T cell receptor beta chains from one sample, sequenced in a study of T cells in Graves' hyperthyroidism and ophthalmopathy. TCRdb analysed the multiplex PCR reads with MiXCR anew, one entry per CDR3 protein. The sample holds over 250,000 distinct CDR3 sequences, less than 30% seen once. The sequencing input was blood. The source is a man aged 40-49 years with Graves' hyperthyroidism that later progressed to Graves' ophthalmopathy. CDR3s include the opening cysteine and the closing phenylalanine or tryptophan. Each record gives: clone size, J gene, V gene, D gene, CDR3 protein, CDR3 DNA. The D gene is left open where the match is weak. Expanded clones are given a class, and other clones once, few, many or no size at all.

size: many; J: TRBJ2-6; V: TRBV20-1; D: .; CDR3: CSAFPQSGANVLTF; DNA: TGCAGTGCTTTCCCCCAATCTGGGGCCAACGTCCTGACTTTC
size: many; J: TRBJ2-7; V: TRBV29-1; D: TRBD1; CDR3: CSVGQGFTYEQYF; DNA: TGCAGCGTTGGACAGGGGTTTACGTACGAGCAGTACTTC
size: .; J: TRBJ1-2; V: TRBV6-2/TRBV6-3; D: .; CDR3: CASSYVHPVGRSGYTF; DNA: TGTGCCAGCAGTTACGTCCACCCCGTGGGGAGGAGTGGCTACACCTTC
size: .; J: TRBJ1-5; V: TRBV12-3/TRBV12-4; D: .; CDR3: CASRVAGSNQPQHF; DNA: TGTGCCAGCAGGGTTGCGGGTAGCAATCAGCCCCAGCATTTT
size: many; J: TRBJ1-6; V: TRBV6-5; D: .; CDR3: CASSYEGMGPLHF; DNA: TGTGCCAGCAGTTACGAGGGTATGGGGCCCCTCCACTTT
size: many; J: TRBJ2-7; V: TRBV15; D: .; CDR3: CATSNSLLREQYF; DNA: TGTGCCACCAGCAACAGTCTTCTCAGGGAGCAGTACTTC
size: many; J: TRBJ2-7; V: TRBV5-1; D: .; CDR3: CASSSPVPGEEMEQYF; DNA: TGCGCCAGCAGCTCCCCCGTGCCGGGTGAGGAGATGGAGCAGTACTTC
size: many; J: TRBJ2-5; V: TRBV20-1; D: .; CDR3: CSARGGGQAQETQYF; DNA: TGCAGTGCTAGGGGGGGGGGACAGGCCCAAGAGACCCAGTACTTC
size: many; J: TRBJ2-7; V: TRBV19; D: TRBD2; CDR3: CASSSPHLAGYEQYF; DNA: TGTGCCAGTAGTAGCCCCCATCTAGCGGGGTACGAGCAGTACTTC
size: few; J: TRBJ2-7; V: TRBV6-2/TRBV6-3; D: TRBD1; CDR3: CASSQRDSQSFYEQYF; DNA: TGTGCCAGCAGCCAACGGGACAGCCAGAGTTTCTACGAGCAGTACTTC
size: many; J: TRBJ1-5; V: TRBV7-8; D: .; CDR3: CASSLETVAANQPQHF; DNA: TGTGCCAGCAGCTTAGAGACCGTCGCGGCCAATCAGCCCCAGCATTTT
size: many; J: TRBJ2-5; V: TRBV2; D: .; CDR3: CASSIRGLETQYF; DNA: TGTGCCAGCAGTATTCGGGGGCTCGAGACCCAGTACTTC
size: few; J: TRBJ1-5; V: TRBV12-3/TRBV12-4; D: .; CDR3: CASSPDPPESQHF; DNA: TGTGCCAGCAGTCCAGACCCCCCGGAGTCCCAGCATTTT
size: .; J: TRBJ1-5; V: TRBV20-1; D: .; CDR3: CSASLRGNQPQHF; DNA: TGCAGTGCTTCCCTCAGGGGCAATCAGCCCCAGCATTTT
size: many; J: TRBJ2-5; V: TRBV7-8; D: TRBD2; CDR3: CASSPRLAGGETQYF; DNA: TGTGCCAGCAGCCCCCGACTAGCGGGAGGAGAGACCCAGTACTTC
size: many; J: TRBJ1-5; V: TRBV20-1; D: .; CDR3: CSIVGPAGSNQPQHF; DNA: TGCAGTATCGTGGGTCCAGCGGGGAGCAATCAGCCCCAGCATTTT
size: .; J: TRBJ2-7; V: TRBV11-2; D: .; CDR3: CASSLDLGRSKQYF; DNA: TGTGCCAGCAGCTTAGACCTCGGCAGGTCGAAGCAGTACTTC
size: .; J: TRBJ1-2; V: TRBV28; D: .; CDR3: CASTNRALYGYTF; DNA: TGTGCCAGCACAAACAGGGCTTTGTATGGCTACACCTTC
size: .; J: TRBJ1-2; V: TRBV6-2/TRBV6-3; D: .; CDR3: CASSYQGYTF; DNA: TGTGCCAGCAGTTACCAGGGCTACACCTTC
size: .; J: TRBJ1-1; V: TRBV7-2; D: TRBD1; CDR3: CASSLPGQGGAFF; DNA: TGTGCCAGCAGCTTACCAGGACAGGGTGGTGCTTTCTTT
size: once; J: TRBJ1-1; V: TRBV14; D: .; CDR3: CASSLNGEAFF; DNA: TGTGCCAGCAGCCTCAACGGTGAAGCTTTCTTT
size: .; J: TRBJ2-2; V: TRBV19; D: TRBD2; CDR3: CASSSLADLNRELFF; DNA: TGTGCCAGTAGTTCCCTAGCGGACCTGAACCGGGAGCTGTTTTTT
size: many; J: TRBJ1-2; V: TRBV29-1; D: .; CDR3: CSVRGDGSNYGYTF; DNA: TGCAGCGTTCGCGGGGACGGTTCTAACTATGGCTACACCTTC
size: many; J: TRBJ2-7; V: TRBV2; D: .; CDR3: CASSTYGYEQYF; DNA: TGTGCCAGCAGCACCTATGGATACGAGCAGTACTTC
size: .; J: TRBJ1-2; V: TRBV6-1; D: .; CDR3: CASSDDIYGYTF; DNA: TGTGCCAGCAGTGACGACATCTATGGCTACACCTTC
size: many; J: TRBJ2-5; V: TRBV3-1; D: TRBD2; CDR3: CASSQAASGRVETQYF; DNA: TGTGCCAGCAGCCAGGCCGCTAGCGGGAGGGTCGAGACCCAGTACTTC
size: many; J: TRBJ2-7; V: TRBV10-1; D: TRBD2; CDR3: CASSVRPSGSPYEQYF; DNA: TGCGCCAGCAGTGTACGACCTAGCGGGAGTCCCTACGAGCAGTACTTC
size: .; J: TRBJ2-5; V: TRBV25-1; D: TRBD1; CDR3: CASSDPRTGGGETQYF; DNA: TGTGCCAGCAGTGACCCGAGGACAGGGGGCGGAGAGACCCAGTACTTC
size: many; J: TRBJ2-2; V: TRBV19; D: TRBD1; CDR3: CASSIIGGLYTGELFF; DNA: TGTGCCAGTAGTATAATAGGGGGCTTGTACACCGGGGAGCTGTTTTTT
size: few; J: TRBJ1-1; V: TRBV27; D: TRBD1; CDR3: CASKDRVFTEAFF; DNA: TGTGCCAGCAAAGACAGGGTTTTCACTGAAGCTTTCTTT
size: many; J: TRBJ2-7; V: TRBV7-2; D: TRBD1; CDR3: CASSWTGGEQYF; DNA: TGTGCCAGCAGCTGGACAGGGGGCGAGCAGTACTTC
size: few; J: TRBJ1-3; V: TRBV3-1; D: .; CDR3: CASSRLLDPGNTIYF; DNA: TGTGCCAGCAGCCGGCTCTTGGATCCTGGAAACACCATATATTTT
size: many; J: TRBJ2-5; V: TRBV7-3; D: .; CDR3: CASSLSGGPGTQYF; DNA: TGTGCCAGCAGCTTATCTGGGGGGCCAGGGACCCAGTACTTC
size: few; J: TRBJ2-5; V: TRBV28; D: .; CDR3: CASSLAETETQYF; DNA: TGTGCCAGCAGTTTAGCGGAAACCGAGACCCAGTACTTC
size: .; J: TRBJ2-7; V: TRBV12-3/TRBV12-4; D: .; CDR3: CASSSSSGYAYEQYF; DNA: TGTGCCAGCAGTTCCTCGAGCGGGTACGCCTACGAGCAGTACTTC
size: many; J: TRBJ1-5; V: TRBV19; D: .; CDR3: CASSMGLYSNQPQHF; DNA: TGTGCCAGTAGTATGGGTCTTTATAGCAATCAGCCCCAGCATTTT
size: few; J: TRBJ2-2; V: TRBV3-1; D: TRBD1; CDR3: CASSRDVSGQGGRELFF; DNA: TGTGCCAGCAGCCGCGATGTATCGGGACAGGGGGGCAGGGAGCTGTTTTTT